This T cell receptor (beta chain) was sequenced in a study of blood T cell repertoires in COVID-19. The data were produced by immunoSEQ multiplex PCR, yet TCRdb's version contains in-frame clones alone and is incomplete. The sample has about 170,000 clones, roughly 93% seen once. During active infection, Seattle patients enrolled and were then monitored through disease. Germline values: CDR1 MGHRA, CDR2 YSYEKL. This CDR3 region has 13 residues. Trimming stripped 6 bases from V and 3 bases from J, with 12 bases between. The source material was peripheral blood. The TCR sequence derives from a man between 18 and 35 years old with COVID-19, enrolled during active disease. The chain is built from TRBV4-1 and TRBJ2-7; D ambiguous. The DNA of the CDR3 is TGCGCCAGCAGTCGGGTCCTGGGCTACGAGCAGTACTTC. This translates into CASSRVLGYEQYF.